This T cell receptor beta chain was captured by sequencing in a study of cytomegalovirus exposure and HLA in healthy donors. The PCR had 60 Vbeta and 13 Jbeta primers. Method: immunoSEQ multiplex PCR; TCRdb's copy keeps in-frame clones and lacks some. Among fewer than 80,000 clones listed, about 77% were seen once. CDR3 size: 19 residues. CDR1 and CDR2 from the germline V gene are LNHDA and SQIVND (reference sequence). V was clipped by 7 bases and J by 1 base; unmatched bases: 18. The V call is TRBV19, the J call TRBJ2-1; 8 nucleotides line up with TRBD2. Sample: PBMCs. The sequence derives from a woman in her thirties in good health and CMV-seronegative. CDR3 sequence reads: CASTTPRRAGERSYNEQFF. The CDR3 coding sequence is TGTGCCAGTACCACGCCCCGCCGAGCGGGAGAGAGGTCCTACAATGAGCAGTTCTTC.